A selection of T cell receptor beta chains follows, all from one sample in a study of cytomegalovirus exposure and HLA in healthy donors. Only in-frame clones appear in the TCRdb table, and some are missing; sequencing was by immunoSEQ multiplex PCR. Among tens of thousands of clones listed, around 75% were seen once. The sample taken for sequencing was PBMCs. These receptor sequences come from a man in his fifties in good health and CMV-seropositive. The CDR3 runs from the conserved cysteine through the conserved F or W. The order of the fields is V gene, D gene, J gene, clone size, CDR3 protein, CDR3 DNA. A D gene is named only where the DNA matches it firmly. Size values are once, few and many counts, or a class for expanded clones, and some rows have none.

TRBV18	.	TRBJ2-7	.	CASSPTVNSYEQYF	TGTGCCAGCTCACCGACAGTTAATTCCTACGAGCAGTACTTC
TRBV27	TRBD2	TRBJ2-3	few	CASSLGGWTDTQYF	TGTGCCAGCAGTTTGGGGGGGTGGACAGATACGCAGTATTTT
TRBV5-5	TRBD1	TRBJ1-1	.	CASSRRPDRVNTEAFF	TGTGCCAGCAGCCGGAGGCCGGACAGGGTGAACACTGAAGCTTTCTTT
TRBV19	TRBD1	TRBJ2-1	.	CASSTTGTGGYNEQFF	TGTGCCAGTAGTACAACCGGGACAGGGGGTTACAATGAGCAGTTCTTC
TRBV28	TRBD2	TRBJ2-1	.	CASRGLAGGQVSYNEQFF	TGTGCCAGCAGGGGACTAGCGGGAGGACAAGTGTCCTACAATGAGCAGTTCTTC
TRBV7-3	TRBD2	TRBJ2-1	.	CASSRAGTSSYNEQFF	TGTGCCAGCAGCCGAGCCGGGACTAGCTCCTACAATGAGCAGTTCTTC
TRBV6-1	.	TRBJ2-2	.	CASSGGASGYTGELFF	TGTGCCAGCAGTGGGGGGGCTAGCGGATACACCGGGGAGCTGTTTTTT
TRBV5-1	TRBD1	TRBJ2-7	.	CASSLEGTGYMYEQYF	TGCGCCAGCAGCTTGGAAGGGACAGGGTATATGTACGAGCAGTACTTC
TRBV28	.	TRBJ2-3	.	CASTTGVTDTQYF	TGTGCCAGCACGACGGGGGTCACAGATACGCAGTATTTT
TRBV9	.	TRBJ1-1	.	CASSTRESEAFF	TGTGCCAGCAGCACCCGGGAATCTGAAGCTTTCTTT
TRBV5-1	TRBD1	TRBJ2-7	once	CASSSGQGIYEQYF	TGCGCCAGCAGCTCGGGACAGGGGATCTACGAGCAGTACTTC
TRBV27	.	TRBJ2-7	.	CASSFSYEQYF	TGTGCCAGCAGCTTCTCCTACGAGCAGTACTTC
TRBV5-1	TRBD2	TRBJ2-3	.	CASSPSGRAADTQYF	TGCGCCAGCAGCCCGAGCGGGAGGGCCGCAGATACGCAGTATTTT
TRBV2	TRBD1	TRBJ2-7	.	CASSTPYRVPGQLYEQYF	TGTGCCAGCAGTACCCCTTACCGAGTGCCGGGACAGCTCTACGAGCAGTACTTC
TRBV18	TRBD1	TRBJ1-6	.	CASSPDRATSPLHF	TGTGCCAGCTCACCGGACAGGGCGACCTCACCCCTCCACTTT
TRBV5-5	.	TRBJ2-4	.	CASSLGQGRNIQYF	TGTGCCAGCAGCTTGGGTCAGGGCAGGAACATTCAGTACTTC
TRBV4-3	TRBD1	TRBJ1-2	.	CASSQLDRDYGYTF	TGCGCCAGCAGCCAACTAGACAGGGACTATGGCTACACCTTC
TRBV27	.	TRBJ1-1	.	CASSFQGIMNTEAFF	TGTGCCAGCAGTTTTCAGGGAATCATGAACACTGAAGCTTTCTTT
TRBV19	.	TRBJ2-1	.	CASRGRATTVNNEQFF	TGTGCCAGCAGGGGCCGGGCGACGACCGTCAACAATGAGCAGTTCTTC
TRBV27	.	TRBJ1-5	.	CASSLSKNRNQPQHF	TGTGCCAGCAGTTTATCCAAAAATCGCAATCAGCCCCAGCATTTT
TRBV5-6	.	TRBJ1-2	once	CASSLGSASAVGYTF	TGTGCCAGCAGCTTGGGGAGCGCTAGTGCAGTTGGCTACACCTTC
TRBV9	TRBD1	TRBJ2-3	.	CASSAPGRDTQGDTQYF	TGTGCCAGCAGCGCACCCGGCCGGGACACACAGGGGGATACGCAGTATTTT
TRBV7-3	TRBD2	TRBJ2-3	.	CASSWDYTDTQYF	TGTGCCAGCAGCTGGGACTACACAGATACGCAGTATTTT
TRBV2	.	TRBJ2-5	.	CASSDGLGAETQYF	TGTGCCAGCAGTGATGGACTCGGAGCAGAGACCCAGTACTTC
TRBV7-2	TRBD1	TRBJ1-6	.	CASSSRTGIGSPLHF	TGTGCCAGCAGCTCCCGGACAGGGATTGGTTCACCCCTCCACTTT
TRBV5-1	.	TRBJ1-4	.	CASSIMREPSGKTVF	TGCGCCAGCAGCATAATGCGGGAACCTTCAGGAAAAACTGTTTTT